The source of this T cell receptor beta chain is a study of shared clonotypes between healthy human individuals. General study results and limits: Non-shared clonotypes showed lower generation probabilities than clonotypes common to all four donors. Generally, naive subsets (rather than memory subsets) showed larger estimated richness.

A word on this clone: The target antigen is unknown.

Deep was the level used in running the assay. Using immunoSEQ multiplex PCR, the repertoire was profiled, and TCRdb retains in-frame clones only, with some absent. The sample shows 2 million or so clones, about 95% of them seen only once. Terminally differentiated effector memory CD45RA+ cells were excluded by CCR7 positive selection of CD45RO-negative cells. This CDR3 is 17 amino acids long. Germline CDR1 SGDLS, CDR2 YYNGEE. The germline V and J ends were trimmed by 0 bases and 3 bases, with 15 bases remaining between them. The TCR was taken from a man younger than 30 in good health. Sequences were obtained from naive CD8+ T cells sorted from blood. V and J are TRBV9 and TRBJ2-2; D possibly corresponds to TRBD1 (5 bases). As DNA, the CDR3 is TGTGCCAGCAGCGTAGGGTCAGGGTGGTTGGACACCGGGGAGCTGTTTTTT. It is translated as CASSVGSGWLDTGELFF.